Shown below are 32 T cell receptor beta chains from a single sample sequenced in a study of CD8 T cells in ankylosing spondylitis (dated by TCRdb to the late 2010s). What these receptors recognize is not known. What the research found in general, with its limitations: Blood from ankylosing spondylitis patients appeared to be characterized by a TCR beta motif made up of eight highly homologous amino acid variants.

The method was 5' RACE. The data were produced on an Illumina HiSeq 2500. TCRdb redid the processing of the public reads, applying fastp at Q25 and MiXCR, and retained in-frame beta chains. All rows with the same CDR3 protein become a single entry with the most common DNA and genes. Present in this sample are a few hundred thousand distinct CDR3 sequences, around 20% of which were seen just once. Approximately 15% of the sample lies in the top ten. Sequencing was done on a sample of blood, either unsorted or a sorted T cell fraction (not recorded which). The receptors were gathered from a male donor with ankylosing spondylitis.

This clonotype has a count of ten or more. The J gene is TRBJ1-1, the V gene TRBV12-3 or TRBV12-4, with D maybe TRBD1 (5 bases). V dropped 2 bases and J dropped 5 bases, with 9 bases sitting between them. The CDR3 extends over 13 amino acids. The CDR3 nucleotides read TGTGCCAGCAGTTTAACGGGGGATACTGAAGCTTTCTTT. It specifies CASSLTGDTEAFF.

The rearrangement uses TRBV7-2 and TRBJ2-3, with 12 bases identical to TRBD2. CDR1 and CDR2 from the germline V gene are SGHTA and FQGNSA. This CDR3 contains 17 residues. Losses at the gene ends were 5 bases for V and 4 bases for J; bases not matched to a gene: 10. CDR3 region: CASSLRTASGRADTQYF. The CDR3 DNA is TGTGCCAGCAGCCTCAGGACGGCTAGCGGGAGGGCAGATACGCAGTATTTT.

This clonotype was observed a few times. The J gene is TRBJ2-3, the V gene TRBV6-1; a weak D match, TRBD2 (6 bases). Germline CDR1 reads MNHNS; CDR2 reads SASEGT. V gave up 2 bases and J gave up 1 base, with 10 bases separating them. CDR3 length: 15 residues. The CDR3 is CASSEPGSGTDTQYF. The CDR3 DNA follows: TGTGCCAGCAGTGAACCCGGGAGTGGCACAGATACGCAGTATTTT.

The chain links TRBV28 to TRBJ1-5, with D possibly TRBD1 on 5 matching bases. Trimming took off 7 bases at V and 2 bases at J, with 12 bases between the two ends. Looked up from germline, CDR1 is MDHEN and CDR2 is SYDVKM. There are 14 residues in the CDR3. CDR3 in amino acids: CASTLGVRNQPQHF. The DNA for the CDR3 is TGTGCCAGCACCCTGGGGGTCCGCAATCAGCCCCAGCATTTT.

This clonotype was found a few times. J is TRBJ2-5 and V is TRBV27; D is undetermined. The germline V gene has CDR1 MNHEY and CDR2 SMNVEV (reference sequence). This CDR3 contains 14 residues. V was trimmed by 0 bases and J by 0 bases, leaving 5 bases between them. The CDR3 DNA follows: TGTGCCAGCAGTTTATCTTGGAACCAAGAGACCCAGTACTTC. Translated: CASSLSWNQETQYF.

The chain has TRBV4-1 and TRBJ2-7, with D perhaps matching TRBD1 or TRBD2 (6 bases each). The germline CDR1 and CDR2 sequences are MGHRA and YSYEKL. The CDR3 has 19 amino acids. V was clipped by 11 bases and J by 3 bases, with 35 bases between them. The CDR3 DNA is TGCGCCGGGGGCTGGGGAACTACCGGGGAGCGGAGGGCTCACTACGAGCAGTACTTC. It encodes CAGGWGTTGERRAHYEQYF.

The chain recombines TRBV9 with TRBJ2-3; 7 nucleotides line up with TRBD2. V was clipped by 0 bases and J by 2 bases; unmatched bases: 6. The germline V gene encodes CDR1 SGDLS and CDR2 YYNGEE. The CDR3 is 16 residues long. CDR3 DNA: TGTGCCAGCAGCGTAGAAGTGGGAGGGGACACAGATACGCAGTATTTT. Protein: CASSVEVGGDTDTQYF.

The rearrangement uses TRBV12-3 or TRBV12-4 and TRBJ1-5; tentative D call: TRBD1 (6 bases). This CDR3 contains 15 residues. Trimming pared 1 base from V and 5 bases from J, leaving 12 bases between. CDR3 nucleotides: TGTGCCAGCAGTTTAGTCAGGGGTGGGGATCAGCCCCAGCATTTT. Translation gives CASSLVRGGDQPQHF.

This clonotype was seen a few times. The J gene is TRBJ2-1, the V gene TRBV4-2; TRBD2 matches 15 bases. The CDR3 length is 17 residues. Trimming removed 4 bases from V and 5 bases from J; junction bases left unmatched: 6. The V gene's germline CDR1 is LGHNA and CDR2 YNFKEQ. CDR3: CASSPRTSGRVHNEQFF. DNA of the CDR3: TGTGCCAGCAGCCCCCGGACTAGCGGGAGGGTTCACAATGAGCAGTTCTTC.

This chain connects TRBV7-2 to TRBJ2-2, with TRBD2 identical over 8 bases. This CDR3 spans 16 amino acids. The ends lost 5 bases at V and 6 bases at J; junction bases unmatched: 11. The germline CDR1 and CDR2 sequences are SGHTA and FQGNSA. This chain's CDR3 is CASSDSGIAVAGELFF. The CDR3 DNA is TGTGCCAGCAGCGATAGCGGGATAGCGGTAGCCGGGGAGCTGTTTTTT.

The rearrangement joins TRBV29-1 to TRBJ2-7, with 11 nucleotides matching TRBD2. This CDR3 has 14 amino acids. Germline V gives CDR1 SQVTM, CDR2 ANQGSEA. V dropped 5 bases and J dropped 6; count of bases not matched to a gene: 9. The CDR3 DNA is TGCAGCGTTTGCGTAGCGGGAGGGCAAAGCGAGCAGTACTTC. Translation gives CSVCVAGGQSEQYF.

The rearrangement joins TRBV3-1 to TRBJ1-5; TRBD1 might be the D (6 bases). Trimming shortened V by 4 bases and J by 6 bases, and 13 bases separated the two germline ends. The CDR3 is 14 residues long. Germline lookup yields CDR1 LGHDT and CDR2 YNNKEL (reference sequence). In DNA, the CDR3 is TGTGCCAGCAGCCCAGGGGACACTAGTCAGCCCCAGCATTTT. Translating it yields CASSPGDTSQPQHF.

This chain connects TRBV12-3 or TRBV12-4 to TRBJ2-7; D ambiguous. The CDR3 contains 13 residues. The V end lost 6 bases, the J end lost 3 bases, and 12 bases lay between the germline ends. Here the CDR3 DNA reads TGTGCCAGCAGGCCTCCCCAAAGCTACGAGCAGTACTTC. Residues: CASRPPQSYEQYF.

This clonotype was seen a handful of times. J is TRBJ2-7 and V is TRBV5-1; D not resolved. The length of the CDR3 is 14 residues. CDR1 and CDR2 (germline): SGHRS, YFSETQ. V was shortened by 1 base and J by 10 bases, with 18 bases between the two germline ends. The CDR3 spells CASSLMVGVRDQYF. As DNA, the CDR3 is TGCGCCAGCAGCTTGATGGTTGGGGTACGCGACCAGTACTTC.

This chain connects TRBV7-9 to TRBJ2-3; TRBD2 matches at 9 bases. CDR3 length: 15 amino acids. With 5 bases clipped from V and 2 bases from J, the junction kept 5 bases outside the gene matches. Germline assignment: CDR1 SEHNR and CDR2 FQNEAQ (reference sequence). CDR3 DNA sequence: TGTGCCAGCAGCACGACTAGCGGAAACACAGATACGCAGTATTTT. Its translation: CASSTTSGNTDTQYF. Full variable domain (rest looked up from reference TRBV7-9 and TRBJ2-3): DTGVSQNPRHKITKRGQNVTFRCDPISEHNRLYWYRQTLGQGPEFLTYFQNEAQLEKSRLLSDRFSAERPKGSFSTLEIQRTEQGDSAMYLCASSTTSGNTDTQYFGPGTRLTVL.

This clonotype was counted between two and nine times. CDR3 in DNA: TGTGCCAGCAGTTCCACCTTTGACAGTTCCCATGGCTACACCTTC. Translated, it gives CASSSTFDSSHGYTF. J is TRBJ1-2 and V is TRBV28, with a tentative D call TRBD1 (5 bases). Germline CDR1 is MDHEN and CDR2 is SYDVKM. Trimming took 4 bases from V and 6 from J, leaving 18 bases between them. This CDR3 contains 15 residues.

This clonotype showed up just once. The V and J genes are TRBV20-1 and TRBJ1-6, with D possibly being TRBD1 (5 bases). Germline-derived CDR1 and CDR2 are DFQATT and SNEGSKA (reference sequence). The CDR3 spans 14 residues. Trimming pared 5 bases from V and 10 bases from J, leaving 18 bases between. CDR3 sequence reads: CSAAPGGGRSPLHF. DNA of the CDR3: TGCAGTGCTGCCCCGGGGGGGGGGAGGTCACCCCTCCACTTT.

This chain uses TRBV20-1 with TRBJ2-1; 9 bases match TRBD2. This CDR3 contains 15 residues. Losses at the gene ends were 6 bases for V and 2 bases for J; bases not matched to a gene: 8. The germline CDR1 and CDR2 sequences are DFQATT and SNEGSKA (reference sequence). The CDR3 region has the DNA TGCAGTGCCTACCATAGCGGGAGTCCCTACAATGAGCAGTTCTTC. It yields the protein CSAYHSGSPYNEQFF.

Only a few counts were recorded for this clonotype. The rearrangement uses TRBV6-1 and TRBJ2-4, with D possibly TRBD2 on 7 matching bases. V was cut by 8 bases and J by 1 base, with 15 bases left in between. Germline V CDR1 and CDR2: MNHNS, SASEGT. The CDR3 contains 15 residues. The CDR3 loop is CASSRGAVAKNIQYF. The CDR3 nucleotides are TGTGCCAGCTCCCGGGGGGCAGTTGCCAAAAACATTCAGTACTTC.

The CDR3 DNA reads TGTGCCAGCAGTGAAGACGGGTCGGGATACGAGCAGTACTTC. It translates to CASSEDGSGYEQYF. This chain uses TRBV2 with TRBJ2-7; a possible D gene is TRBD2 (5 bases). Trimming took 1 base from V and 4 from J, leaving 11 bases between them. There are 14 residues in the CDR3. CDR1 SNHLY and CDR2 FYNNEI come from the germline V gene.

This clonotype has a handful of counts. The chain couples TRBV2 to TRBJ2-2; the D gene is possibly TRBD2 (6 bases). Trimming stripped 2 bases from V and 2 bases from J, with 12 bases between. The CDR3 loop spans 16 amino acids. CDR1 and CDR2 from the germline V gene are SNHLY and FYNNEI. The CDR3 is CASSEFMEGNTGELFF. CDR3 DNA: TGTGCCAGCAGTGAATTTATGGAGGGAAACACCGGGGAGCTGTTTTTT. The full variable domain, with the rest looked up from reference TRBV2 and TRBJ2-2, is EPEVTQTPSHQVTQMGQEVILRCVPISNHLYFYWYRQILGQKVEFLVSFYNNEISEKSEIFDDQFSVERPDGSNFTLKIRSTKLEDSAMYFCASSEFMEGNTGELFFGEGSRLTVL.

This chain connects TRBV18 to TRBJ2-7; 8 bases align to TRBD1. Germline CDR1 and CDR2: KGHSH and LQKENI. CDR3 length: 14 amino acids. V dropped 3 bases and J dropped 3; count of bases not matched to a gene: 4. The DNA of the CDR3 is TGTGCCAGCTCACCCTTGGGACAGGACTACGAGCAGTACTTC. Residues: CASSPLGQDYEQYF.

This chain links TRBV7-9 with TRBJ2-3; D might be TRBD1 or TRBD2, each matching 5 bases. The V gene lost 10 bases and the J gene lost 2 bases, with 19 bases spanning the gap. CDR3 size: 15 residues. Looked up from germline, CDR1 is SEHNR and CDR2 is FQNEAQ (reference sequence). The CDR3 bases are TGTGCCACTACCGAAATGGGGGATTTCACAGATACGCAGTATTTT. Protein product: CATTEMGDFTDTQYF. Together with reference TRBV7-9 and TRBJ2-3, the CDR3 gives the full variable domain: DTGVSQNPRHKITKRGQNVTFRCDPISEHNRLYWYRQTLGQGPEFLTYFQNEAQLEKSRLLSDRFSAERPKGSFSTLEIQRTEQGDSAMYLCATTEMGDFTDTQYFGPGTRLTVL.

The chain joins TRBV21-1 to TRBJ2-7; the DNA was not compared with TRBD1, the D call given in the table. TRBV21-1 is recorded as a pseudogene. The CDR3 has 13 residues. Here the CDR3 reads CASSPVGAGEQYF. As DNA, the CDR3 is TGTGCCAGCAGCCCCGTCGGGGCAGGCGAGCAGTACTTC.

This clonotype was counted at least ten times. This sequence joins TRBV12-3 or TRBV12-4 and TRBJ2-3, with D unclear. The V gene lost 2 bases and the J gene lost 0 bases, with 6 bases spanning the gap. The CDR3 spans 14 residues. DNA for the CDR3: TGTGCCAGCAGTTTAATCGAAAGCACAGATACGCAGTATTTT. Encoded protein: CASSLIESTDTQYF.

This clonotype was detected a few times. The CDR3 DNA reads TGTGCCAGCAGCTTAGCTAACAGTTATAATTCACCCCTCCACTTT. It codes for CASSLANSYNSPLHF. V is TRBV11-2 and J is TRBJ1-6; D is ambiguous. Trimming took 1 base from V and 4 from J, leaving 8 bases between them. The length of the CDR3 is 15 residues. CDR1 SGHAT and CDR2 FQNNGV come from the germline V gene.

This clonotype appeared many times. The chain carries TRBV29-1 and TRBJ1-4; tentatively, D is TRBD1 (6 bases). This CDR3 comprises 13 residues. The V and J ends lost 7 bases and 5 bases respectively, with 14 bases between them. Germline V gives CDR1 SQVTM, CDR2 ANQGSEA. The CDR3 bases are TGCAGCGGGAAAAGGACAGCCAATGAAAAACTGTTTTTT. Encoded protein: CSGKRTANEKLFF.

This clonotype came up a few times. This rearrangement joins TRBV2 to TRBJ1-5; the D gene is possibly TRBD1 (5 bases). V lost 5 bases, J lost 4 bases, and 15 bases lay in between. CDR3 length: 15 amino acids. Germline assignment: CDR1 SNHLY and CDR2 FYNNEI. The CDR3 region is CASSPGRGENQPQHF. CDR3 DNA: TGTGCCAGCAGTCCTGGGCGGGGGGAAAATCAGCCCCAGCATTTT. The variable domain in full, with the rest retrieved from reference TRBV2 and TRBJ1-5, is EPEVTQTPSHQVTQMGQEVILRCVPISNHLYFYWYRQILGQKVEFLVSFYNNEISEKSEIFDDQFSVERPDGSNFTLKIRSTKLEDSAMYFCASSPGRGENQPQHFGDGTRLSIL.

This clonotype turned up a few times. The chain combines TRBV28 with TRBJ1-1; D call uncertain. This CDR3 spans 16 amino acids. Trimming took 7 bases from V and 0 from J, leaving 18 bases between them. Germline CDR1 reads MDHEN; CDR2 reads SYDVKM. The CDR3 coding sequence is TGTGCCAGCACCGGAGTCTTGGGAAGAATGAACACTGAAGCTTTCTTT. Protein: CASTGVLGRMNTEAFF. The whole variable domain, remainder taken from reference TRBV28 and TRBJ1-1, is DVKVTQSSRYLVKRTGEKVFLECVQDMDHENMFWYRQDPGLGLRLIYFSYDVKMKEKGDIPEGYSVSREKKERFSLILESASTNQTSMYLCASTGVLGRMNTEAFFGQGTRLTVV.

The CDR3 reads CASRSDREPYGYTF. As DNA, the CDR3 is TGTGCCAGCAGATCGGACAGGGAGCCCTATGGCTACACCTTC. The chain employs TRBV12-3 or TRBV12-4 and TRBJ1-2; 8 bases are shared with TRBD1. Unmatched junction bases numbered 7, after V lost 6 bases and J lost 4 bases. The CDR3 sequence is 14 residues long.

This clonotype has only a few counts. The chain combines TRBV6-1 with TRBJ1-1; 10 nucleotides match TRBD1. J was trimmed by 1 base and V by 9 bases; bases with no gene match: 8. The CDR3 covers 15 residues. Germline assignment: CDR1 MNHNS and CDR2 SASEGT. CDR3 bases: TGTGCCAGTCGGGACAGGGGTCGATCGAACACTGAAGCTTTCTTT. It is translated as CASRDRGRSNTEAFF.

The rearrangement links TRBV20-1 to TRBJ2-3; possible D gene TRBD1, 6 bases. This CDR3 has 15 residues. Trimming removed 5 bases at V and 1 base at J, with 16 bases between. Germline CDR1 DFQATT, CDR2 SNEGSKA (reference sequence). The CDR3 region has the DNA TGCAGTGCTCCGCTTACAGGGAGTCGCACAGATACGCAGTATTTT. This translates into CSAPLTGSRTDTQYF.